A single sample gave rise to the 8 T cell receptor beta chains below, sequenced in a study of blood T cells in healthy people across ages. A second roughly 6 to 12 cycle PCR used barcoded and J-beta primers. TCRdb fed the 5' RACE reads into MiXCR, producing one record per CDR3 protein. The sample lists about 1,500,000 distinct CDR3 sequences, about 30% seen once, with more than 6% in the top ten. The material sequenced was blood. These receptor sequences come from a woman in her thirties in good health.

This chain joins TRBV7-9 and TRBJ1-2; TRBD1 matches 7 bases. Germline V CDR1 and CDR2: SEHNR, FQNEAQ (reference sequence). The CDR3 totals 16 residues. V lost 4 bases and J lost 0; bases outside the gene matches: 8. This chain's CDR3 is CASSSPGQVANYGYTF. DNA of the CDR3: TGTGCCAGCAGCTCCCCTGGACAGGTCGCTAACTATGGCTACACCTTC.

The gene calls are TRBV28 and TRBJ2-1; no firm D call. The length of the CDR3 is 14 residues. V dropped 6 bases and J dropped 4 bases, with 13 bases sitting between them. CDR1 and CDR2 from the germline V gene are MDHEN and SYDVKM. DNA of the CDR3: TGTGCCAGCAGCCGTCATTCCCCGTACAATGAGCAGTTCTTC. Encoded protein: CASSRHSPYNEQFF. Full variable domain (missing parts from reference TRBV28 and TRBJ2-1): DVKVTQSSRYLVKRTGEKVFLECVQDMDHENMFWYRQDPGLGLRLIYFSYDVKMKEKGDIPEGYSVSREKKERFSLILESASTNQTSMYLCASSRHSPYNEQFFGPGTRLTVL.

This clonotype was counted a few times. The gene calls are TRBV4-1 and TRBJ2-4; 14 bases fit TRBD2. CDR3 length: 18 amino acids. V lost 3 bases to trimming and J lost 0 bases; unmatched junction nucleotides: 4. Germline V gene sequence: CDR1 MGHRA, CDR2 YSYEKL. The CDR3 region has the DNA TGCGCCAGCAGCCAGGGACTAGCGGGGGTCCAAGCCAAAAACATTCAGTACTTC. Its protein product is CASSQGLAGVQAKNIQYF.

The genes are TRBV30 and TRBJ1-1; D is perhaps TRBD1 (5 bases). CDR1 and CDR2 (germline): GTSNPN, SVGIG (reference sequence). The V gene lost 8 bases and the J gene lost 5 bases, with 15 bases spanning the gap. The CDR3 runs to 12 residues. CDR3: CASDAGRTEAFF. CDR3 bases: TGTGCCAGCGATGCAGGGAGAACTGAAGCTTTCTTT.

This clonotype was seen a few times. The CDR3 coding sequence is TGTGCCAGCAGCCATCTGGACAGTGGTTACACCTTC. Amino acid sequence: CASSHLDSGYTF. The chain recombines TRBV3-1 with TRBJ1-2; D is perhaps TRBD1 (6 bases). Trimming shortened V by 3 bases and J by 11 bases, and 13 bases separated the two germline ends. The germline CDR1 and CDR2 sequences are LGHDT and YNNKEL (reference sequence). This CDR3 has 12 amino acids.

A remark on this clonotype: This may stem from a read error, because a much larger clone lies one nucleotide away. This chain joins TRBV7-2 and TRBJ2-5, with TRBD1 matching over 9 bases. This CDR3 spans 15 amino acids. Germline V gives CDR1 SGHTA, CDR2 FQGNSA. The CDR3 spells CANSLMGQGRETQYF. CDR3 nucleotides: TGTGCCAACAGCTTAATGGGACAGGGACGGGAGACCCAGTACTTC.

The sample holds a few counts of this clonotype. This rearrangement joins TRBV20-1 to TRBJ1-5; D is perhaps TRBD1 (5 bases). V lost 0 bases and J 3 bases, leaving 12 bases between the germline ends. The CDR3 extends over 15 amino acids. CDR1 and CDR2 (germline): DFQATT, SNEGSKA (reference sequence). CDR3 coding DNA: TGCAGTGCTAGAGATTCCGGACATCCCAATCAGCCCCAGCATTTT. Protein product: CSARDSGHPNQPQHF.

This chain connects TRBV30 to TRBJ2-5; D possibly corresponds to TRBD2 (5 bases). Trimming took off 0 bases at V and 7 bases at J, with 18 bases between the two ends. The CDR3 totals 15 residues. Per the germline V gene, CDR1 is GTSNPN and CDR2 is SVGIG (reference sequence). The CDR3 region is CAWSVPSYHLGTQYF. As DNA, the CDR3 is TGTGCCTGGAGTGTACCTAGCTACCACCTAGGGACCCAGTACTTC. Filled out from reference TRBV30 and TRBJ2-5, the complete variable domain reads SQTIHQWPATLVQPVGSPLSLECTVEGTSNPNLYWYRQAAGRGLQLLFYSVGIGQISSEVPQNLSASRPQDRQFILSSKKLLLSDSGFYLCAWSVPSYHLGTQYFGPGTRLLVL.